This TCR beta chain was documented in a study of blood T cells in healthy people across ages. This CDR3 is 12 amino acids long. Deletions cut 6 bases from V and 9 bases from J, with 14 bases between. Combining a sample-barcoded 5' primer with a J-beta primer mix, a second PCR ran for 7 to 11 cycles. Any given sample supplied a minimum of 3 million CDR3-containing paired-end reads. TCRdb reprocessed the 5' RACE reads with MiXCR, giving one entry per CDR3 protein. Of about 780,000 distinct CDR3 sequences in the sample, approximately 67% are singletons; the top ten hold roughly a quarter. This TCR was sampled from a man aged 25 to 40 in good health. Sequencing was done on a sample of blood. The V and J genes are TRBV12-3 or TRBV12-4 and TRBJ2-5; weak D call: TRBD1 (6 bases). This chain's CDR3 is CASSRDRPAQYF. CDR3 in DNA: TGTGCCAGCAGCCGTGACAGGCCGGCCCAGTACTTC.